This is a list of T cell receptor beta chains from one sample in a study of shared clonotypes between healthy human individuals. Libraries were prepared by immunoSEQ multiplex PCR; TCRdb keeps only in-frame clonotypes and omits some of them. The sample yields some 800,000 clones, roughly 92% seen once. Material: naive CD8+ T cells sorted from blood. These receptor sequences come from a man aged 25 to 40 in good health. Both conserved end residues are part of each CDR3. The D gene is left open where the match is weak. Only part of the rows carry a size: once, few, many, or a class if the clone is expanded.

v_gene	abundance	d_gene	j_gene	CDR3nt	CDR3aa
TRBV19	-	-	TRBJ2-5	TGTGCCAGTAGTATGGTGGTAGGTGAGACCCAGTACTTC	CASSMVVGETQYF
TRBV4-1	-	TRBD2	TRBJ2-7	TGCGCCAGCAGCCTGACTAGCGGAGCCTACGAGCAGTACTTC	CASSLTSGAYEQYF
TRBV28	-	-	TRBJ2-3	TGTGCCAGCATGGATCCTAGCACAGATACGCAGTATTTT	CASMDPSTDTQYF
TRBV19	-	TRBD1	TRBJ2-2	TGTGCCAGTTTTTCAGGGGGCGCGGGCACCGGGGAGCTGTTTTTT	CASFSGGAGTGELFF
TRBV7-9	-	TRBD2	TRBJ2-1	TGTGCCAGCAGCTTAGCGTTGCGGGAGGAGTACAATGAGCAGTTCTTC	CASSLALREEYNEQFF
TRBV2	few	-	TRBJ2-3	TGTGCCAGCAGATCCGAGATGTTCACAGATACGCAGTATTTT	CASRSEMFTDTQYF
TRBV4-3	-	TRBD2	TRBJ2-7	TGCGCCAGCAGCCAAGATGGGCTACTAGCGGGAGGGCGCTACGAGCAGTACTTC	CASSQDGLLAGGRYEQYF
TRBV6-4	-	-	TRBJ2-2	TGTGCCAGCAGTGTCTCAAACACCGGGGAGCTGTTTTTT	CASSVSNTGELFF
TRBV7-6	-	-	TRBJ2-1	TGTGCCAGCAGCTCCCGGGATTTCTACAATGAGCAGTTCTTC	CASSSRDFYNEQFF
TRBV28	-	-	TRBJ2-7	TGTGCCAGCACCGCTTTGGAATACGAGCAGTACTTC	CASTALEYEQYF
TRBV5-4	-	-	TRBJ2-6	TGTGCCAGCAGCTTGGCCGACTCTGGGGCCAACGTCCTGACTTTC	CASSLADSGANVLTF
TRBV7-9	once	-	TRBJ1-3	TGTGCCAGCAGCCCCCCCGGAAACACCATATATTTT	CASSPPGNTIYF
TRBV5-5	-	TRBD1	TRBJ1-5	TGTGCCAGCAGTTGGGACAGGAATCAGCCCCAGCATTTT	CASSWDRNQPQHF
TRBV14	-	-	TRBJ2-7	TGTGCCAGCAGCCACCCCCGGGGAGGACTACTCAACGAGCAGTACTTC	CASSHPRGGLLNEQYF
TRBV6-1	-	TRBD1	TRBJ2-7	TGTGCCAGCAGGGACAGGGTGGTTTCCGGTCGCGAGCAGTACTTC	CASRDRVVSGREQYF
TRBV5-4	-	TRBD2	TRBJ2-7	TGTGCCAGCAGCGGGGGACTAGCGTCGACCTACGAGCAGTACTTC	CASSGGLASTYEQYF
TRBV6-5	few	TRBD1	TRBJ1-2	TGTGCCAGCAGCCTCGACAGGGTAGGCAGCTACACCTTC	CASSLDRVGSYTF
TRBV6-6	few	-	TRBJ2-2	TGTGCCAGCAGTTTAATTTCAACCGGGGAGCTGTTTTTT	CASSLISTGELFF
TRBV5-8	-	TRBD2	TRBJ2-1	TGTGCCAGCAGCTTGACAAGCTTAGCGGGAGGGCCTGGGGATTACAATGAGCAGTTCTTC	CASSLTSLAGGPGDYNEQFF
TRBV7-8	-	-	TRBJ1-1	TGTGCCAGCAGCATGGGACCCCTGAACACTGAAGCTTTCTTT	CASSMGPLNTEAFF
TRBV29-1	-	-	TRBJ2-1	TGCAGCGTTGAAGATGGGTCTCCCCGCTACAATGAGCAGTTCTTC	CSVEDGSPRYNEQFF
TRBV30	-	TRBD1	TRBJ2-7	TGTGCCTGGACGTTGACAGGGGCCTACGAGCAGTACTTC	CAWTLTGAYEQYF
TRBV5-1	-	-	TRBJ2-2	TGCGCCAGCAGACTTAACAAGAACACCGGGGAGCTGTTTTTT	CASRLNKNTGELFF
TRBV5-8	-	-	TRBJ1-1	TGTGCCAGCACCCAGACAGAAGCAAACACTGAAGCTTTCTTT	CASTQTEANTEAFF